This T cell receptor (beta chain) was sequenced during a study of CD8 T cells in ankylosing spondylitis. General study points: Ankylosing spondylitis blood appeared to carry a characteristic TCR beta motif of fewer than 10 highly homologous variants.

Points on this clonotype: The antigen is undetermined.

Germline values: CDR1 SGHNT, CDR2 YENEEA. CDR3 length: 11 amino acids. V was clipped by 5 bases and J by 7 bases, with 8 bases between them. Each CDR3 protein gets one entry after TCRdb re-called the 5' RACE reads with MiXCR. The sample has under 550,000 distinct CDR3 sequences; roughly 27% are singletons. The source is a male donor with ankylosing spondylitis. V and J are TRBV11-3 and TRBJ1-1; D gene unclear. The sequencing sample was made of blood, either unsorted or a sorted T cell fraction (not recorded which). The CDR3 loop reads CASSPVIEAFF. DNA for the CDR3: TGTGCCAGCAGCCCCGTCATTGAAGCTTTCTTT.